This T cell receptor (beta chain) was obtained from a study of shared clonotypes between healthy human individuals. This CDR3 has 13 amino acids. The V end was cut by 0 bases, the J end by 4 bases, with 4 bases between. CDR1 WNHNN and CDR2 SYGVQD come from the germline V gene (reference sequence). CD8 cells classed as naive were CD45RO-negative and positively selected for CCR7, excluding terminally differentiated effector memory CD45RA+ cells. This clone showed up just a few times. Every immunoSEQ plate was one replicate of a subset's evenly spread DNA. Per sorted-subset replicate PCR, input was approximately 0.2 ug DNA, representing roughly 29,000 T cell genomes. In the source study's methods: As immunoSEQ supplied junction-only sequences (without quality scores), filtering differed. Profiled with immunoSEQ multiplex PCR; TCRdb holds only in-frame clones, not every one. D and trimming come from the DNA, and the V and J calls and clone size come from that table. Among roughly 2 million clones listed, approximately 94% were seen once.

The chain employs TRBV10-1 and TRBJ1-5, with D unclear. The TCR was taken from a young man in good health. Input material: naive CD8+ T cells sorted from blood. CDR3: CASSESTNQPQHF. CDR3 nucleotide sequence: TGCGCCAGCAGTGAGTCGACTAATCAGCCCCAGCATTTT.